Listed below are T cell receptor beta chains from one sample, sequenced in a study of identical twins' blood T cells. Each CDR3 protein is one row after TCRdb ran MiXCR on the 5' RACE reads. In the table there are 350,000 to 450,000 distinct CDR3 sequences, around 30% of which are singletons. Material for sequencing was PBMCs. The receptors were sampled from a woman aged 18 to 50 in good health. The CDR3 runs from the conserved cysteine through the conserved F or W. Fields, in order: D gene, V gene, clone size, J gene, CDR3 protein, CDR3 DNA. The D gene is left open where the match is weak. The size of a clone is reported for some rows only, either as once, few or many, or as a class for expanded clones.

D: NA
V: TRBV6-1
size: many
J: TRBJ1-5
CDR3: CASSADYSNQPQHF
DNA: TGTGCCAGCAGTGCAGATTATAGCAATCAGCCCCAGCATTTT

D: NA
V: TRBV18
size: NA
J: TRBJ1-1
CDR3: CASSPIQDTNTEAFF
DNA: TGTGCCAGCTCACCCATCCAAGACACGAACACTGAAGCTTTCTTT

D: TRBD1
V: TRBV6-6
size: NA
J: TRBJ1-5
CDR3: CARLTGDPLEPQHF
DNA: TGTGCCAGACTGACAGGGGACCCTCTGGAGCCCCAGCATTTT

D: NA
V: TRBV3-1
size: NA
J: TRBJ1-4
CDR3: CASSLQSGGEKLFF
DNA: TGTGCCAGCAGCCTTCAATCGGGTGGGGAAAAACTGTTTTTT

D: NA
V: TRBV20-1
size: NA
J: TRBJ2-5
CDR3: CSAKGGETQYF
DNA: TGCAGTGCTAAGGGTGGGGAGACCCAGTACTTC

D: NA
V: TRBV3-1
size: few
J: TRBJ1-4
CDR3: CASSQGALGNEKLFF
DNA: TGTGCCAGCAGCCAAGGGGCCCTCGGGAATGAAAAACTGTTTTTT

D: NA
V: TRBV2
size: NA
J: TRBJ1-2
CDR3: CATQGRLYGYTF
DNA: TGTGCCACCCAGGGACGTCTCTATGGCTACACCTTC

D: NA
V: TRBV21-1
size: NA
J: TRBJ2-7
CDR3: CASSKFEVIPYEQYF
DNA: TGTGCCAGCAGCAAATTTGAGGTCATCCCCTACGAGCAGTACTTC

D: NA
V: TRBV18
size: NA
J: TRBJ1-1
CDR3: CASSPQGGRNTEAFF
DNA: TGTGCCAGCTCACCACAGGGAGGGAGGAACACTGAAGCTTTCTTT

D: TRBD2
V: TRBV11-2
size: few
J: TRBJ2-1
CDR3: CASSSLAGGWGNEQFF
DNA: TGTGCCAGCAGTTCCCTAGCGGGAGGCTGGGGAAATGAGCAGTTCTTC

D: NA
V: TRBV29-1
size: few
J: TRBJ1-1
CDR3: CSGGRLNTEAFF
DNA: TGCAGCGGGGGACGGTTGAACACTGAAGCTTTCTTT

D: TRBD1
V: TRBV19
size: few
J: TRBJ2-7
CDR3: CASKGQGGYEQYF
DNA: TGTGCCAGTAAAGGACAGGGGGGCTACGAGCAGTACTTC

D: NA
V: TRBV18
size: NA
J: TRBJ2-5
CDR3: CASSLLYKEETQYF
DNA: TGTGCCAGCTCACTGCTCTACAAAGAAGAGACCCAGTACTTC

D: NA
V: TRBV12-3/TRBV12-4
size: NA
J: TRBJ2-1
CDR3: CASSLAHRADEQFF
DNA: TGTGCCAGCAGTTTAGCCCATCGAGCTGATGAGCAGTTCTTC

D: TRBD2
V: TRBV5-1
size: few
J: TRBJ2-3
CDR3: CASSFKGLAPYSTDTQYF
DNA: TGCGCCAGCAGCTTCAAGGGACTAGCCCCATATAGCACAGATACGCAGTATTTT

D: NA
V: TRBV29-1
size: many
J: TRBJ2-5
CDR3: CSVGNRQETQYF
DNA: TGCAGCGTTGGTAACAGACAAGAGACCCAGTACTTC

D: NA
V: TRBV4-3
size: few
J: TRBJ1-1
CDR3: CASSPGPVNTEAFF
DNA: TGCGCCAGCAGCCCGGGACCAGTGAACACTGAAGCTTTCTTT

D: NA
V: TRBV27
size: few
J: TRBJ2-5
CDR3: CASSLGGTPLEAQYF
DNA: TGTGCCAGCAGTTTAGGCGGGACACCCCTAGAGGCCCAGTACTTC

D: TRBD1
V: TRBV27
size: many
J: TRBJ1-6
CDR3: CASNRQGNNSPLHF
DNA: TGTGCCAGCAATAGACAGGGGAATAATTCACCCCTCCACTTT

D: NA
V: TRBV7-2
size: NA
J: TRBJ1-2
CDR3: CVSSLAEKDGYTF
DNA: TGTGTCAGCAGCTTAGCGGAGAAGGATGGCTACACCTTC

D: NA
V: TRBV6-2/TRBV6-3
size: many
J: TRBJ1-5
CDR3: CASSYGGTGNQPQHF
DNA: TGTGCCAGCAGTTATGGGGGGACCGGCAATCAGCCCCAGCATTTT

D: TRBD2
V: TRBV5-4
size: NA
J: TRBJ2-1
CDR3: CASSSSTGRAGKNEQFF
DNA: TGTGCCAGCAGCTCATCCACCGGGAGGGCCGGTAAAAATGAGCAGTTCTTC

D: TRBD2
V: TRBV11-2
size: few
J: TRBJ2-1
CDR3: CASSSSAGEGLEQFF
DNA: TGTGCCAGCAGCTCCTCAGCGGGAGAAGGCCTTGAGCAGTTCTTC